Listed below are T cell receptor beta chains from one sample, sequenced in a study of cytomegalovirus exposure and HLA in healthy donors. Clones were sequenced by immunoSEQ multiplex PCR, and TCRdb holds only the in-frame ones, with some missing. Here the sample spans 160,000 or so clones, roughly 77% being singletons. Sequenced material: PBMCs. These receptor sequences come from a man younger than 40 in good health and CMV-seropositive. The CDR3 runs from the conserved cysteine through the conserved F or W. Fields, in order: D gene, V gene, clone size, J gene, CDR3 protein, CDR3 DNA. A D gene is named only where the DNA matches it firmly. Clone sizes are given selectively: once, few, many, or a class where the clone is expanded.

D gene: TRBD1
V gene: TRBV11-2
clone size: .
J gene: TRBJ1-2
CDR3 protein: CASSSIRWTGTRIVTGYTF
CDR3 DNA: TGTGCCAGCAGCTCCATTAGATGGACAGGGACCAGAATAGTTACGGGCTACACCTTC

D gene: TRBD2
V gene: TRBV5-1
clone size: once
J gene: TRBJ2-2
CDR3 protein: CASSREGEAGELFF
CDR3 DNA: TGCGCCAGCAGCCGGGAGGGGGAAGCCGGGGAGCTGTTTTTT

D gene: TRBD1
V gene: TRBV15
clone size: .
J gene: TRBJ2-7
CDR3 protein: CATSAGTVSYEQYF
CDR3 DNA: TGTGCCACCAGCGCCGGGACAGTCTCCTACGAGCAGTACTTC

D gene: .
V gene: TRBV30
clone size: .
J gene: TRBJ2-7
CDR3 protein: CAWSASGIPYEQYF
CDR3 DNA: TGTGCCTGGAGTGCGTCAGGGATCCCCTACGAGCAGTACTTC

D gene: .
V gene: TRBV27
clone size: few
J gene: TRBJ1-5
CDR3 protein: CAITRGVVNNQPQHF
CDR3 DNA: TGTGCCATTACTCGGGGGGTTGTTAACAATCAGCCCCAGCATTTT

D gene: .
V gene: TRBV6-5
clone size: .
J gene: TRBJ1-2
CDR3 protein: CASSYRGGDNYGYTF
CDR3 DNA: TGTGCCAGCAGTTACAGGGGTGGGGATAACTATGGCTACACCTTC

D gene: TRBD1
V gene: TRBV29-1
clone size: .
J gene: TRBJ1-2
CDR3 protein: CSVEGQGSYGYTF
CDR3 DNA: TGCAGCGTTGAAGGACAGGGGAGCTATGGCTACACCTTC

D gene: .
V gene: TRBV7-9
clone size: .
J gene: TRBJ2-3
CDR3 protein: CASSGSADTQYF
CDR3 DNA: TGTGCCAGCAGCGGGAGCGCGGATACGCAGTATTTT

D gene: .
V gene: TRBV4-1
clone size: .
J gene: TRBJ2-2
CDR3 protein: CASSGRQNTGELFF
CDR3 DNA: TGCGCCAGCAGCGGCCGTCAGAACACCGGGGAGCTGTTTTTT

D gene: .
V gene: TRBV30
clone size: once
J gene: TRBJ1-5
CDR3 protein: CAWSLAENQPQHF
CDR3 DNA: TGTGCCTGGAGTTTGGCGGAGAATCAGCCCCAGCATTTT

D gene: .
V gene: TRBV7-9
clone size: .
J gene: TRBJ1-2
CDR3 protein: CASSSHDGANYGYTF
CDR3 DNA: TGTGCCAGCAGCTCCCATGACGGAGCTAACTATGGCTACACCTTC

D gene: TRBD2
V gene: TRBV6-4
clone size: .
J gene: TRBJ2-3
CDR3 protein: CASSRLAGGSDTQYF
CDR3 DNA: TGTGCCAGCAGTCGACTAGCGGGGGGGTCAGATACGCAGTATTTT

D gene: .
V gene: TRBV4-1
clone size: .
J gene: TRBJ2-7
CDR3 protein: CASSQMAGQVYEQYF
CDR3 DNA: TGCGCCAGCAGCCAGATGGCGGGGCAGGTCTACGAGCAGTACTTC

D gene: TRBD2
V gene: TRBV12-5
clone size: once
J gene: TRBJ2-3
CDR3 protein: CASGLGWGGTDTQYF
CDR3 DNA: TGTGCTAGTGGTTTGGGGTGGGGGGGGACAGATACGCAGTATTTT

D gene: TRBD2
V gene: TRBV7-6
clone size: .
J gene: TRBJ2-3
CDR3 protein: CASRRTSGVGTDTQYF
CDR3 DNA: TGTGCCAGCAGACGGACTAGCGGGGTTGGCACAGATACGCAGTATTTT

D gene: .
V gene: TRBV19
clone size: .
J gene: TRBJ1-5
CDR3 protein: CASKESGWGNQPQHF
CDR3 DNA: TGTGCCAGTAAAGAATCAGGGTGGGGAAATCAGCCCCAGCATTTT

D gene: .
V gene: TRBV29-1
clone size: .
J gene: TRBJ2-3
CDR3 protein: CSVHGTQGRTDTQYF
CDR3 DNA: TGCAGCGTTCACGGGACCCAGGGGCGCACAGATACGCAGTATTTT

D gene: TRBD1
V gene: TRBV30
clone size: .
J gene: TRBJ2-5
CDR3 protein: CAWSLDRGETQYF
CDR3 DNA: TGTGCCTGGAGTCTAGACAGGGGAGAGACCCAGTACTTC

D gene: .
V gene: TRBV10-3
clone size: .
J gene: TRBJ2-7
CDR3 protein: CAISANLFEQYF
CDR3 DNA: TGTGCCATCAGTGCTAACCTTTTCGAGCAGTACTTC

D gene: .
V gene: TRBV30
clone size: .
J gene: TRBJ2-5
CDR3 protein: CAWMVGLKTQYF
CDR3 DNA: TGTGCCTGGATGGTGGGGCTGAAGACCCAGTACTTC

D gene: .
V gene: TRBV27
clone size: .
J gene: TRBJ1-1
CDR3 protein: CASSLSEAAQGEAFF
CDR3 DNA: TGTGCCAGCAGTTTATCCGAAGCAGCGCAGGGAGAAGCTTTCTTT

D gene: .
V gene: TRBV6-1
clone size: .
J gene: TRBJ2-5
CDR3 protein: CASSSGHKTQYF
CDR3 DNA: TGTGCCAGCAGTTCAGGGCACAAGACCCAGTACTTC

D gene: TRBD1
V gene: TRBV11-2
clone size: .
J gene: TRBJ2-3
CDR3 protein: CASSLEIWGQGADTQYF
CDR3 DNA: TGTGCCAGCAGCTTAGAAATTTGGGGACAGGGAGCAGATACGCAGTATTTT

D gene: .
V gene: TRBV7-9
clone size: .
J gene: TRBJ1-4
CDR3 protein: CASSLGLQDSPEKLFF
CDR3 DNA: TGTGCCAGCAGCTTAGGGTTACAGGACAGCCCGGAAAAACTGTTTTTT

D gene: .
V gene: TRBV18
clone size: .
J gene: TRBJ2-5
CDR3 protein: CASSPPLPGPHETQYF
CDR3 DNA: TGTGCCAGCTCACCACCGTTACCAGGGCCGCATGAGACCCAGTACTTC

D gene: TRBD2
V gene: TRBV5-5
clone size: .
J gene: TRBJ2-1
CDR3 protein: CASSLGGLGSYNEQFF
CDR3 DNA: TGTGCCAGCAGCTTGGGGGGACTAGGGTCCTACAATGAGCAGTTCTTC

D gene: .
V gene: TRBV11-2
clone size: .
J gene: TRBJ2-3
CDR3 protein: CASSLAHTDTQYF
CDR3 DNA: TGTGCCAGCAGCTTAGCCCACACAGATACGCAGTATTTT

D gene: .
V gene: TRBV30
clone size: once
J gene: TRBJ1-6
CDR3 protein: CAWSVRTVDSPLHF
CDR3 DNA: TGTGCCTGGAGTGTTAGGACAGTGGACTCACCCCTCCACTTT

D gene: TRBD1
V gene: TRBV28
clone size: .
J gene: TRBJ2-7
CDR3 protein: CATVRDRKYEQYF
CDR3 DNA: TGTGCCACCGTGCGGGACAGGAAGTACGAGCAGTACTTC

D gene: .
V gene: TRBV6-1
clone size: few
J gene: TRBJ1-5
CDR3 protein: CASSEEQINQPQHF
CDR3 DNA: TGTGCCAGCAGTGAAGAACAGATAAATCAGCCCCAGCATTTT

D gene: .
V gene: TRBV5-8
clone size: .
J gene: TRBJ2-7
CDR3 protein: CASRDDRRLGQYF
CDR3 DNA: TGTGCCAGCAGAGATGACAGACGCTTGGGGCAGTACTTC

D gene: TRBD2
V gene: TRBV7-6
clone size: few
J gene: TRBJ2-7
CDR3 protein: CASSPTSGGSYEQYF
CDR3 DNA: TGTGCCAGCAGCCCTACTAGCGGGGGGAGTTACGAGCAGTACTTC

D gene: TRBD1
V gene: TRBV19
clone size: .
J gene: TRBJ2-7
CDR3 protein: CASSIGQGAGYEQYF
CDR3 DNA: TGTGCCAGTAGTATCGGACAGGGGGCGGGGTACGAGCAGTACTTC

D gene: .
V gene: TRBV7-9
clone size: .
J gene: TRBJ2-5
CDR3 protein: CASSLGGPETQYF
CDR3 DNA: TGTGCCAGCAGCTTAGGGGGGCCAGAGACCCAGTACTTC

D gene: TRBD1
V gene: TRBV13
clone size: .
J gene: TRBJ2-2
CDR3 protein: CASSSTGDDTGELFF
CDR3 DNA: TGTGCCAGCAGCTCGACAGGGGACGACACCGGGGAGCTGTTTTTT

D gene: .
V gene: TRBV7-9
clone size: .
J gene: TRBJ2-3
CDR3 protein: CASSLGATASTDTQYF
CDR3 DNA: TGTGCCAGCAGCTTAGGGGCTACCGCTAGCACAGATACGCAGTATTTT

D gene: .
V gene: TRBV10-3
clone size: .
J gene: TRBJ2-3
CDR3 protein: CAISESADTQYF
CDR3 DNA: TGTGCCATCAGTGAGTCAGCGGATACGCAGTATTTT

D gene: TRBD2
V gene: TRBV10-1
clone size: once
J gene: TRBJ2-7
CDR3 protein: CASSMTSGYEQYF
CDR3 DNA: TGCGCCAGCAGCATGACTAGCGGGTACGAGCAGTACTTC

D gene: .
V gene: TRBV9
clone size: .
J gene: TRBJ2-7
CDR3 protein: CASSASYEQYF
CDR3 DNA: TGTGCCAGCAGCGCCAGCTACGAGCAGTACTTC

D gene: TRBD1
V gene: TRBV14
clone size: .
J gene: TRBJ1-4
CDR3 protein: CASSLNRGTNEKLFF
CDR3 DNA: TGTGCCAGCAGCCTCAACAGGGGTACTAATGAAAAACTGTTTTTT

D gene: TRBD1
V gene: TRBV27
clone size: few
J gene: TRBJ2-7
CDR3 protein: CASRLQIDRDSPHEQYF
CDR3 DNA: TGTGCCAGCAGGCTTCAAATCGACCGGGACAGCCCCCACGAGCAGTACTTC

D gene: TRBD2
V gene: TRBV7-2
clone size: .
J gene: TRBJ2-1
CDR3 protein: CASSQTSGGSDEQFF
CDR3 DNA: TGTGCCAGCAGCCAGACTAGCGGGGGGTCCGATGAGCAGTTCTTC

D gene: .
V gene: TRBV28
clone size: few
J gene: TRBJ1-2
CDR3 protein: CASSYGQHYGYTF
CDR3 DNA: TGTGCCAGCAGTTACGGACAGCACTATGGCTACACCTTC

D gene: .
V gene: TRBV28
clone size: .
J gene: TRBJ2-7
CDR3 protein: CASSLRGYEQYF
CDR3 DNA: TGTGCCAGCAGTTTGAGAGGCTACGAGCAGTACTTC

D gene: .
V gene: TRBV6-1
clone size: .
J gene: TRBJ1-2
CDR3 protein: CASSEVWGDPYYGYTF
CDR3 DNA: TGTGCCAGCAGTGAAGTATGGGGGGACCCTTACTATGGCTACACCTTC

D gene: TRBD2
V gene: TRBV5-1
clone size: once
J gene: TRBJ2-3
CDR3 protein: CASSLAGDYLDTQYF
CDR3 DNA: TGCGCCAGCAGCTTGGCCGGGGACTACCTAGATACGCAGTATTTT